This entry lists 24 T cell receptor beta chains sequenced from one sample in a study of tumour-infiltrating T cells in Burkitt lymphoma (dated by TCRdb to about 2020). The method was the immunoSEQ multiplex PCR assay. TCRdb stores this immuneACCESS table with in-frame sequences only. Part of the clones is absent; in the studies checked, under half of the shortfall reflects unresolved V genes, and no reason is known for the rest. This sample has 13,000 or so clones in its table, and less than 90% of those were observed once. The ten largest make up approximately 1.5% of the sample. The sample consisted of tumor tissue. The receptors originated from a human donor with diffuse large B-cell lymphoma.

The chain joins TRBV27 to TRBJ1-4, with D tentatively TRBD1 (5 bases). Germline CDR1 MNHEY, CDR2 SMNVEV (reference sequence). Trimming left V 1 base short and J 0 bases short, with 9 bases between. CDR3 length equals 16 residues. CDR3 residues: CASSLWGGTTNEKLFF. DNA for the CDR3: TGTGCCAGCAGTTTATGGGGGGGTACAACTAATGAAAAACTGTTTTTT. Complete variable domain (other parts from reference TRBV27 and TRBJ1-4): EAQVTQNPRYLITVTGKKLTVTCSQNMNHEYMSWYRQDPGLGLRQIYYSMNVEVTDKGDVPEGYKVSRKEKRNFPLILESPSPNQTSLYFCASSLWGGTTNEKLFFGSGTQLSVL.

The chain has TRBV18 and TRBJ1-1; 7 positions match TRBD1. There are 13 residues in the CDR3. Trimming cost V 3 bases and J 5 bases; bases outside gene matches: 3. Looked up from germline, CDR1 is KGHSH and CDR2 is LQKENI. This CDR3 is CASSPTQGTEAFF. Here the CDR3 DNA reads TGTGCCAGCTCACCGACACAGGGGACTGAAGCTTTCTTT.

With regard to this clone: The junction departs from germline at one end; a sequencing error may be responsible. Different DNA sequences within this sample yield the same CDR3. The chain combines TRBV29-1 with TRBJ2-6, with a tentative D call TRBD1 (5 bases). The CDR3 contains 14 residues. Germline CDR1 and CDR2: SQVTM and ANQGSEA. For the CDR3, the DNA is TGCAGCGTCAGCGTTTTTACTGGGGCCAACGTTCTGACTTTC. As protein: CSVSVFTGANVLTF. Filled out from reference TRBV29-1 and TRBJ2-6, the complete variable domain reads SAVISQKPSRDICQRGTSLTIQCQVDSQVTMMFWYRQQPGQSLTLIATANQGSEATYESGFVIDKFPISRPNLTFSTLTVSNMSPEDSSIYLCSVSVFTGANVLTFGAGSRLTVL.

This chain links TRBV4-1 with TRBJ1-2, with 7 bases identical to TRBD1. Trimming removed 0 bases from V and 7 bases from J; junction bases left unmatched: 8. Germline V CDR1 and CDR2: MGHRA, YSYEKL. This CDR3 is 15 amino acids long. Here the CDR3 DNA reads TGCGCCAGCAGCCAAGATCTGAGGGGGCTGGCTGGCTACACCTTC. This codes for CASSQDLRGLAGYTF.

This chain connects TRBV7-9 to TRBJ2-5; TRBD1 matches 9 bases. The trim removed 8 bases at V and 7 bases at J, leaving 14 bases unmatched. The CDR3 loop spans 15 amino acids. Germline loops: CDR1 SEHNR, CDR2 FQNEAQ (reference sequence). The CDR3 DNA follows: TGTGCCAGCTCTCTCCCGGGACAGGGCGGCGGGACCCAGTACTTC. Its protein product is CASSLPGQGGGTQYF.

The chain has TRBV5-5 and TRBJ2-3, with D unclear. Germline lookup yields CDR1 SGHKS and CDR2 YYEKEE (reference sequence). Trimming took off 0 bases at V and 12 bases at J, with 11 bases between the two ends. This CDR3 is 12 amino acids long. CDR3 in amino acids: CASSLARDVQYF. CDR3 DNA sequence: TGTGCCAGCAGCTTGGCCCGTGATGTTCAGTATTTT. Supplemented by reference TRBV5-5 and TRBJ2-3, the full variable domain reads DAGVTQSPTHLIKTRGQQVTLRCSPISGHKSVSWYQQVLGQGPQFIFQYYEKEERGRGNFPDRFSARQFPNYSSELNVNALLLGDSALYLCASSLARDVQYFGPGTRLTVL.

The chain uses TRBV5-6 and TRBJ2-3, with D tentatively TRBD2 (6 bases). Germline assignment: CDR1 SGHDT and CDR2 YYEEEE. V lost 2 bases to trimming and J lost 4 bases, with 23 bases between them. The CDR3 length is 18 residues. The CDR3, as DNA: TGTGCCAGCAGCTTTACGGGACTCCCCGGGACCCTTGCAGATACGCAGTATTTT. Its protein product is CASSFTGLPGTLADTQYF.

The chain couples TRBV11-2 to TRBJ2-7; D is uncertain. Deletions cut 5 bases from V and 6 bases from J, with 17 bases between. The V gene's germline CDR1 is SGHAT and CDR2 FQNNGV. The CDR3 contains 14 residues. In DNA, the CDR3 is TGTGCCAGCAGCCCTCAGGCCGAAGCAGGCGAGCAGTACTTC. It specifies CASSPQAEAGEQYF.

This clone showed up just once. The J gene is TRBJ2-5, the V gene TRBV10-3; D may match TRBD1 or TRBD2 (5 bases each). The germline V gene encodes CDR1 ENHRY and CDR2 SYGVKD. V lost 2 bases and J 4 bases, leaving 5 bases between the germline ends. This CDR3 is built from 12 residues. The DNA of the CDR3 is TGTGCCATCAGTGAGGGGGGAGAGACCCAGTACTTC. The encoded protein is CAISEGGETQYF.

The chain uses TRBV5-6 and TRBJ2-4; TRBD1 might be the D (5 bases). This CDR3 is built from 16 residues. Looked up from germline, CDR1 is SGHDT and CDR2 is YYEEEE. Trimming removed 0 bases at V and 2 bases at J, with 12 bases between. Here the CDR3 DNA reads TGTGCCAGCAGCTTGGACTACAGGCCCCCCAAAAACATTCAGTACTTC. Translation gives CASSLDYRPPKNIQYF.

This chain connects TRBV5-1 to TRBJ2-7, with TRBD1 identical over 8 bases. The CDR3 is made up of 14 amino acids. Germline values: CDR1 SGHRS, CDR2 YFSETQ. Trimming cost V 6 bases and J 0 bases; bases outside gene matches: 5. The DNA for the CDR3 is TGCGCCAGCACCGGACAGGGAAGCTCCTACGAGCAGTACTTC. Residues: CASTGQGSSYEQYF.

The chain carries TRBV7-2 and TRBJ2-3; the match to TRBD1 covers 8 bases. Germline V CDR1 and CDR2: SGHTA, FQGNSA. Trimming at V came to 2 bases and at J to 11 bases, leaving 6 bases not matched to a gene. The CDR3 has 13 residues. The CDR3 here is CASSLNDRGLQYF. The CDR3 DNA follows: TGTGCCAGCAGCTTAAATGACAGGGGCCTGCAGTATTTT.

This chain uses TRBV4-1 with TRBJ2-7; D gene uncertain. The germline CDR1 and CDR2 sequences are MGHRA and YSYEKL. V gave up 1 base and J gave up 3 bases, with 13 bases separating them. The CDR3 loop spans 15 amino acids. CDR3 sequence (DNA): TGCGCCAGCAGCCAAGGGCAAGGGAACAACTACGAGCAGTACTTC. Its translation: CASSQGQGNNYEQYF.

J is TRBJ1-1 and V is TRBV15; no firm D call. There are 16 residues in the CDR3. Germline CDR1 reads LNHNV; CDR2 reads YYDKDF (reference sequence). V lost 0 bases to trimming and J lost 3 bases, with 14 bases between them. The CDR3 is CATSRDLGLGDTEAFF. CDR3 sequence (DNA): TGTGCCACCAGCAGAGATCTTGGACTCGGGGACACTGAAGCTTTCTTT. Combining the CDR3 with reference TRBV15 and TRBJ1-1 gives the whole variable domain DAMVIQNPRYQVTQFGKPVTLSCSQTLNHNVMYWYQQKSSQAPKLLFHYYDKDFNNEADTPDNFQSRRPNTSFCFLDIRSPGLGDTAMYLCATSRDLGLGDTEAFFGQGTRLTVV.

The chain has TRBV10-3 and TRBJ2-7; TRBD2 agrees at 10 bases. The CDR3 is 17 residues long. J gave up 6 bases and V 0 bases, and 11 bases lay outside the gene matches. Germline CDR1 ENHRY, CDR2 SYGVKD. CDR3 in amino acids: CAISESGSGGGDGEQYF. The CDR3, as DNA: TGTGCCATCAGTGAGTCGGGCAGCGGGGGGGGAGATGGCGAGCAGTACTTC.

The rearrangement links TRBV10-3 to TRBJ2-1; the D gene could be TRBD1 or TRBD2 (5 bases each). The CDR3 runs to 11 residues. CDR1 ENHRY and CDR2 SYGVKD come from the germline V gene. The ends were cut back, 7 bases at V and 9 bases at J, with 10 bases in the middle. The CDR3 bases are TGTGCCATCATGGGGACCGGTGAGCAGTTCTTC. This sequence encodes CAIMGTGEQFF.

This chain uses TRBV25-1 with TRBJ1-6, with D possibly matching TRBD1 (5 bases). This CDR3 comprises 14 residues. Germline CDR1 and CDR2: MGHDK and SYGVNS. The V end was cut by 9 bases, the J end by 6 bases, with 15 bases between. The DNA for the CDR3 is TGTGCCAGTAGACAGAGTTCTGGTAATTCACCCCTCCACTTT. Amino acid sequence: CASRQSSGNSPLHF.

The chain links TRBV5-5 to TRBJ2-3, with D possibly TRBD2 on 5 matching bases. The CDR3 consists of 15 residues. Trimming removed 5 bases from V and 1 base from J, with 14 bases in between. The V gene's germline CDR1 is SGHKS and CDR2 YYEKEE (reference sequence). The CDR3 nucleotides read TGTGCCAGCAGACCTACGGGATTTGGCACAGATACGCAGTATTTT. Translation: CASRPTGFGTDTQYF.

The chain employs TRBV7-9 and TRBJ1-4; 9 positions agree with TRBD1. This CDR3 spans 15 amino acids. V lost 5 bases to trimming and J lost 8 bases; unmatched junction nucleotides: 9. Germline-derived CDR1 and CDR2 are SEHNR and FQNEAQ (reference sequence). CDR3 sequence: CASSPTTGGREKLFF. DNA of the CDR3: TGTGCCAGCAGCCCAACTACAGGGGGCAGGGAAAAACTGTTTTTT.

V usage is TRBV6-5 and J usage is TRBJ1-1, with TRBD1 matching over 8 bases. This CDR3 has 15 amino acids. Germline trimming cut 5 bases from V and 1 base from J; bases unmatched to any gene: 6. Germline CDR1 MNHEY, CDR2 SVGAGI. CDR3 nucleotide sequence: TGTGCCAGCAGTCTGACAGGGGTATGGAACACTGAAGCTTTCTTT. This codes for CASSLTGVWNTEAFF.

The chain is built from TRBV5-6 and TRBJ2-3; 9 bases fit TRBD1. Per the germline V gene, CDR1 is SGHDT and CDR2 is YYEEEE. With 4 bases clipped from V and 7 bases from J, the junction kept 13 bases outside the gene matches. The CDR3 covers 16 residues. DNA of the CDR3: TGTGCCAGCAGCACCGTACAGGGGGCGACTTCAAATACGCAGTATTTT. As protein: CASSTVQGATSNTQYF.

The rearrangement joins TRBV10-3 to TRBJ1-2; D is undetermined. The CDR3 covers 12 residues. From germline, CDR1 is ENHRY and CDR2 SYGVKD. V gave up 6 bases and J gave up 6 bases, with 11 bases separating them. DNA of the CDR3: TGTGCCATCAGGGGTTCAGTTGATGGCTACACCTTC. Encoded protein: CAIRGSVDGYTF.

The genes are TRBV18 and TRBJ1-2, with TRBD1 matching 7 bases. Germline values: CDR1 KGHSH, CDR2 LQKENI. The V and J ends lost 4 bases and 3 bases, in that order; junction bases with no gene match: 2. CDR3 length equals 13 residues. The CDR3: CASSQQGDYGYTF. In DNA form, the CDR3 reads TGTGCCAGCTCACAGCAGGGGGACTATGGCTACACCTTC.

The chain joins TRBV5-8 to TRBJ1-4; D unresolved. The CDR3 has 14 amino acids. Germline loops: CDR1 SGHTS, CDR2 YDEGEE. Trimming pared 0 bases from V and 0 bases from J, leaving 3 bases between. In DNA form, the CDR3 reads TGTGCCAGCAGCTTGGGAACAACTAATGAAAAACTGTTTTTT. This encodes CASSLGTTNEKLFF.